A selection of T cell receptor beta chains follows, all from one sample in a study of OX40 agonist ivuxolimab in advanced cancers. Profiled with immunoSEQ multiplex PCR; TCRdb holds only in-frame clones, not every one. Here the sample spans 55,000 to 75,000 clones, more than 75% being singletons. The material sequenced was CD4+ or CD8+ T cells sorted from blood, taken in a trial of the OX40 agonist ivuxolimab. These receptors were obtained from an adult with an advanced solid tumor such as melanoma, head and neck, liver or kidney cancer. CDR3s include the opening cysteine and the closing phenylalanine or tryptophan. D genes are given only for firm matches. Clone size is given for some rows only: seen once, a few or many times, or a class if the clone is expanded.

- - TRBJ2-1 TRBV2 CASSEASTGEQFF TGTGCCAGCAGTGAGGCTAGCACCGGTGAGCAGTTCTTC
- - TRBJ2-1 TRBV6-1 CASSVTDYNEQFF TGTGCCAGCAGTGTAACGGATTACAATGAGCAGTTCTTC
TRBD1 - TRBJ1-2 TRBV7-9 CASSSNRIFQGAQDYGYTF TGTGCCAGCAGCTCTAACCGTATTTTTCAGGGGGCCCAGGACTATGGCTACACCTTC
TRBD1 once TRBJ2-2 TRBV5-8 CASSLVGQGFTGELFF TGTGCCAGCAGCTTGGTGGGACAGGGGTTTACCGGGGAGCTGTTTTTT
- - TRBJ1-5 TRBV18 CASSPEGGDNQPQHF TGTGCCAGCTCACCAGAGGGGGGAGACAATCAGCCCCAGCATTTT
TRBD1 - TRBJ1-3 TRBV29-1 CSVGGGGNTIYF TGCAGCGTTGGAGGGGGCGGAAACACCATATATTTT
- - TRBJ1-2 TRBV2 CASLRTEKEYGYTF TGTGCCAGCCTTAGGACGGAAAAAGAATATGGCTACACCTTC
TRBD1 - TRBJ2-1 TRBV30 CAWSVRTGRVSKFF TGTGCCTGGAGTGTTCGGACAGGGAGAGTTTCGAAGTTCTTC
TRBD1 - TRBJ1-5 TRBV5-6 CASSAAGRGYQPQHF TGTGCCAGCAGTGCCGCGGGCAGGGGGTATCAGCCCCAGCATTTT
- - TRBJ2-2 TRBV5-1 CASSPSDPNTGELFF TGCGCCAGCAGCCCTAGCGACCCGAACACCGGGGAGCTGTTTTTT
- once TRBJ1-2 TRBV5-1 CASSLPPGTNYGYTF TGCGCCAGCAGCTTACCTCCGGGGACTAACTATGGCTACACCTTC
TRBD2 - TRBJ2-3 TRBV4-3 CASSPGTSPDTQYF TGCGCCAGCAGCCCCGGGACTAGCCCAGATACGCAGTATTTT
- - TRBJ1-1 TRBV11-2 CASSQDRFPEAFF TGTGCCAGCAGCCAAGACAGGTTCCCTGAAGCTTTCTTT
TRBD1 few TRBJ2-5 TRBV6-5 CASNSGGTKAQYF TGTGCCAGCAACTCAGGGGGCACTAAGGCCCAGTACTTC
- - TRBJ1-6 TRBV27 CALGTSPLHF TGTGCACTGGGCACTTCACCCCTCCACTTT
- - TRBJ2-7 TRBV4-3 CASSQGMTYEQYF TGCGCCAGCAGCCAAGGAATGACATACGAGCAGTACTTC
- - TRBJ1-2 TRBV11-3 CASSFTRIGGYGYTF TGTGCCAGCAGCTTCACCCGCATCGGTGGCTATGGCTACACCTTC
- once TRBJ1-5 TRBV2 CASSALRVGNQPQHF TGTGCCAGCAGCGCACTGAGGGTGGGCAATCAGCCCCAGCATTTT
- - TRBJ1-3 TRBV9 CASSAGFGNTIYF TGTGCCAGCAGCGCAGGGTTCGGAAACACCATATATTTT
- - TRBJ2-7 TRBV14 CASSIAYEQYF TGTGCCAGCAGCATAGCTTACGAGCAGTACTTC
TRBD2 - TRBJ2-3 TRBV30 CASNRGGGGTDTQYF TGTGCCTCCAACCGTGGCGGGGGGGGCACAGATACGCAGTATTTT
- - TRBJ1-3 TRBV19 CATAGSGNTIYF TGTGCCACTGCAGGTTCTGGAAACACCATATATTTT
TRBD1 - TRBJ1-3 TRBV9 CASSADRVGNTIYF TGTGCCAGCAGCGCTGACAGGGTGGGAAACACCATATATTTT
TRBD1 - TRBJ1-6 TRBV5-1 CASSPGDRDNSPLHF TGCGCCAGCAGCCCCGGTGACAGGGATAATTCACCCCTCCACTTT
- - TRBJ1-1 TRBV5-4 CASSLPNTEAFF TGTGCCAGCAGCTTGCCGAACACTGAAGCTTTCTTT
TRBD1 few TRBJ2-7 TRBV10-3 CAISESVQGDEQYF TGTGCCATCAGTGAGTCGGTTCAGGGGGACGAGCAGTACTTC
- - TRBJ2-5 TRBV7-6 CASSPSTGGPQETQYF TGTGCCAGCAGCCCCTCTACGGGGGGCCCCCAAGAGACCCAGTACTTC
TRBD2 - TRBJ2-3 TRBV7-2 CASSFRLAGETDTQYF TGTGCCAGCAGCTTCAGACTAGCGGGAGAAACAGATACGCAGTATTTT
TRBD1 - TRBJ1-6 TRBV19 CASSISRTGGFSPLHF TGTGCCAGTAGTATCAGCCGGACAGGGGGCTTTTCACCCCTCCACTTT
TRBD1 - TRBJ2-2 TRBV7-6 CASSKGQANTGELFF TGTGCCAGCAGCAAAGGACAGGCGAACACCGGGGAGCTGTTTTTT
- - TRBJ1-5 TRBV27 CASSLSGGNQPQHF TGTGCCAGCAGTTTGTCCGGGGGCAATCAGCCCCAGCATTTT
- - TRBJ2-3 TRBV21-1 CASSSPGFFTDTQYF TGTGCCAGCAGCAGCCCGGGATTCTTCACAGATACGCAGTATTTT